The 2 T cell receptor beta chains below were found in one sample sequenced in a study of T-cell reconstitution after alpha-beta-depleted transplantation in children. Unique molecular identifiers tagged the TCRbeta library. TCRdb re-derived calls from the PCR reads in MiXCR, one entry per CDR3 protein. The sample holds approximately 800,000 distinct CDR3 sequences, about 16% seen once. The input for sequencing was PBMCs, mostly from graft donor cells, taken 360 days after TCRalphabeta/CD19-depleted stem cell transplant. These receptors originate from a male patient between 10 and 17 years old who had a stem cell transplant for acute lymphoblastic leukemia, so the T cells may come from the graft donor.

J is TRBJ2-7 and V is TRBV3-1; D ambiguous. The germline V gene encodes CDR1 LGHDT and CDR2 YNNKEL (reference sequence). The CDR3 contains 12 residues. V was cut by 4 bases and J by 4 bases, with 8 bases left in between. The DNA for the CDR3 is TGTGCCAGCAGCCCTTTTGGATACGAGCAGTACTTC. Translated, it gives CASSPFGYEQYF.

In its sample, this clonotype was seen many times. This rearrangement joins TRBV11-2 to TRBJ2-1; D uncertain. Trimming pared 0 bases from V and 1 base from J, leaving 10 bases between. The germline V gene encodes CDR1 SGHAT and CDR2 FQNNGV. The CDR3 has 16 residues. The CDR3 DNA reads TGTGCCAGCAGCTTAGAGGGCAGTGTTTCCTACAATGAGCAGTTCTTC. Translating it yields CASSLEGSVSYNEQFF.